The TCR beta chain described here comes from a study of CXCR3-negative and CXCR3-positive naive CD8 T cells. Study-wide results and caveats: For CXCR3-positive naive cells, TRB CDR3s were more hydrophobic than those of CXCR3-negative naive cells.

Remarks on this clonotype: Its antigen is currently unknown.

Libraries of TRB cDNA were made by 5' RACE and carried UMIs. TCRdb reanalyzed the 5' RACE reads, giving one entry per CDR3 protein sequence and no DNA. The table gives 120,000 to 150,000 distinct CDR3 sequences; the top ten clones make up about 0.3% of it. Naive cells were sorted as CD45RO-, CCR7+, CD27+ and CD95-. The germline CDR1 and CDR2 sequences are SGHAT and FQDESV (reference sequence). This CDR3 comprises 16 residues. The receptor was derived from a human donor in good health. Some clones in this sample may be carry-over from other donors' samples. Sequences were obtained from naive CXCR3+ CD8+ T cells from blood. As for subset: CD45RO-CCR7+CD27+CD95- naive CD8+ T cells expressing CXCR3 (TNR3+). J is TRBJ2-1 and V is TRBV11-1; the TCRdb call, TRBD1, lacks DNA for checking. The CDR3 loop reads CASSLGGRDHYDEQFF.